These T cell receptor beta chains were read from a single sample in a study of CD8+ T cells in alopecia areata. The data were produced by immunoSEQ multiplex PCR, yet TCRdb's version contains in-frame clones alone and is incomplete. The sample has 200,000 to 250,000 clones, about 60% seen once. The sequencing used CD4+ T cells sorted from blood, collected at week 0. The receptor source for this set is a human donor with alopecia areata. The CDR3 runs from the conserved cysteine through the conserved F or W. D genes are given only for firm matches. A clone size is listed for some rows: how often the clone was seen (once, few, many), or a class if it is expanded.

j_call: TRBJ1-4
v_call: TRBV5-1
clone_size: NA
d_call: NA
cdr3_aa: CASSSGTATNEKLFF
cdr3_nt: TGCGCCAGCAGCTCAGGGACGGCAACTAATGAAAAACTGTTTTTT

j_call: TRBJ2-2
v_call: TRBV6-1
clone_size: few
d_call: NA
cdr3_aa: CASRPGDTGELFF
cdr3_nt: TGTGCCAGCAGGCCAGGGGACACCGGGGAGCTGTTTTTT

j_call: TRBJ2-4
v_call: TRBV2
clone_size: NA
d_call: NA
cdr3_aa: CASSEQVAAKNIQYF
cdr3_nt: TGTGCCAGCAGTGAACAGGTTGCAGCCAAAAACATTCAGTACTTC

j_call: TRBJ2-1
v_call: TRBV7-9
clone_size: few
d_call: NA
cdr3_aa: CASSLNWLEQFF
cdr3_nt: TGTGCCAGCAGCTTAAACTGGCTTGAGCAGTTCTTC

j_call: TRBJ1-2
v_call: TRBV5-6
clone_size: NA
d_call: NA
cdr3_aa: CASSLVGPGGYTF
cdr3_nt: TGTGCCAGCAGCTTGGTAGGCCCCGGGGGCTACACCTTC

j_call: TRBJ2-7
v_call: TRBV25-1
clone_size: few
d_call: TRBD1
cdr3_aa: CASSPQGAYEQYF
cdr3_nt: TGTGCCAGCAGTCCCCAGGGGGCCTACGAGCAGTACTTC

j_call: TRBJ1-1
v_call: TRBV7-9
clone_size: NA
d_call: NA
cdr3_aa: CASSSLDNTEAFF
cdr3_nt: TGTGCCAGCAGCTCGCTTGATAACACTGAAGCTTTCTTT

j_call: TRBJ1-2
v_call: TRBV9
clone_size: few
d_call: TRBD1
cdr3_aa: CASSPRQGAIGYTF
cdr3_nt: TGTGCCAGCAGCCCGAGACAGGGGGCGATTGGCTACACCTTC

j_call: TRBJ1-1
v_call: TRBV7-2
clone_size: once
d_call: NA
cdr3_aa: CASSRPRGNTEAFF
cdr3_nt: TGTGCCAGCAGCCGGCCTCGGGGGAACACTGAAGCTTTCTTT

j_call: TRBJ2-7
v_call: TRBV2
clone_size: NA
d_call: NA
cdr3_aa: CASSERRRAWLEQYF
cdr3_nt: TGTGCCAGCAGTGAAAGGAGACGAGCCTGGTTGGAGCAGTACTTC

j_call: TRBJ1-1
v_call: TRBV7-9
clone_size: NA
d_call: NA
cdr3_aa: CASSLAGSVNTEAFF
cdr3_nt: TGTGCCAGCAGCTTAGCCGGGAGTGTGAACACTGAAGCTTTCTTT

j_call: TRBJ1-1
v_call: TRBV5-1
clone_size: NA
d_call: NA
cdr3_aa: CASRVGREAFF
cdr3_nt: TGCGCCAGCAGGGTCGGTCGGGAAGCTTTCTTT

j_call: TRBJ1-4
v_call: TRBV7-8
clone_size: NA
d_call: NA
cdr3_aa: CASSIRLTGLDEKLFF
cdr3_nt: TGTGCCAGCAGCATCCGGCTTACAGGGTTGGATGAAAAACTGTTTTTT

j_call: TRBJ1-2
v_call: TRBV7-9
clone_size: NA
d_call: NA
cdr3_aa: CASRPLWVNGYTF
cdr3_nt: TGTGCCAGCAGACCTTTATGGGTCAATGGCTACACCTTC

j_call: TRBJ1-2
v_call: TRBV4-1
clone_size: NA
d_call: NA
cdr3_aa: CASSQARVGYTF
cdr3_nt: TGCGCCAGCAGCCAAGCAAGGGTTGGCTACACCTTC

j_call: TRBJ1-1
v_call: TRBV9
clone_size: NA
d_call: NA
cdr3_aa: CASSVGPGKNTEAFF
cdr3_nt: TGTGCCAGCAGCGTAGGTCCAGGAAAGAACACTGAAGCTTTCTTT

j_call: TRBJ2-5
v_call: TRBV9
clone_size: NA
d_call: TRBD1
cdr3_aa: CASSVTGATGGTQYF
cdr3_nt: TGTGCCAGCAGCGTAACAGGGGCCACTGGGGGGACCCAGTACTTC

j_call: TRBJ2-5
v_call: TRBV2
clone_size: NA
d_call: TRBD1
cdr3_aa: CASSGTGQETQYF
cdr3_nt: TGTGCCAGCAGTGGGACAGGCCAAGAGACCCAGTACTTC

j_call: TRBJ1-3
v_call: TRBV9
clone_size: NA
d_call: TRBD1
cdr3_aa: CASSVGDSSGNTIYF
cdr3_nt: TGTGCCAGCAGCGTAGGGGACAGCTCTGGAAACACCATATATTTT

j_call: TRBJ1-1
v_call: TRBV27
clone_size: once
d_call: NA
cdr3_aa: CASSLRAVNTEAFF
cdr3_nt: TGTGCCAGCAGTTTACGGGCAGTAAACACTGAAGCTTTCTTT

j_call: TRBJ2-1
v_call: TRBV7-9
clone_size: NA
d_call: NA
cdr3_aa: CASSTRTYNEQFF
cdr3_nt: TGTGCCAGCAGCACCCGGACATACAATGAGCAGTTCTTC

j_call: TRBJ1-5
v_call: TRBV7-9
clone_size: NA
d_call: NA
cdr3_aa: CASSGSGSNQPQHF
cdr3_nt: TGTGCCAGCAGCGGATCGGGCAGCAATCAGCCCCAGCATTTT

j_call: TRBJ2-1
v_call: TRBV5-4
clone_size: NA
d_call: NA
cdr3_aa: CASSRGDTGRSYNEQFF
cdr3_nt: TGTGCCAGCAGCCGGGGGGACACGGGGCGATCCTACAATGAGCAGTTCTTC

j_call: TRBJ1-4
v_call: TRBV29-1
clone_size: NA
d_call: NA
cdr3_aa: CSVEVGPQGEKLFF
cdr3_nt: TGCAGCGTTGAAGTGGGACCCCAGGGTGAAAAACTGTTTTTT

j_call: TRBJ2-3
v_call: TRBV9
clone_size: NA
d_call: TRBD2
cdr3_aa: CASSVDGAGRTDTQYF
cdr3_nt: TGTGCCAGCAGCGTAGACGGAGCGGGGCGCACAGATACGCAGTATTTT

j_call: TRBJ2-7
v_call: TRBV7-2
clone_size: NA
d_call: TRBD1
cdr3_aa: CASSRQGLYEQYF
cdr3_nt: TGTGCCAGCAGCCGACAGGGGCTCTACGAGCAGTACTTC

j_call: TRBJ2-5
v_call: TRBV29-1
clone_size: NA
d_call: NA
cdr3_aa: CSVEDRGQETQYF
cdr3_nt: TGCAGCGTTGAAGACAGGGGCCAAGAGACCCAGTACTTC

j_call: TRBJ1-2
v_call: TRBV5-1
clone_size: NA
d_call: NA
cdr3_aa: CASSPVDQRDGYGYTF
cdr3_nt: TGCGCCAGCAGCCCAGTGGACCAGAGGGATGGGTATGGCTACACCTTC

j_call: TRBJ2-3
v_call: TRBV4-1
clone_size: NA
d_call: TRBD2
cdr3_aa: CASSQVERDGDTQYF
cdr3_nt: TGCGCCAGCAGCCAAGTAGAGCGGGATGGGGATACGCAGTATTTT

j_call: TRBJ2-3
v_call: TRBV5-4
clone_size: NA
d_call: TRBD2
cdr3_aa: CASSDQRESKDTQYF
cdr3_nt: TGTGCCAGCAGCGATCAGCGGGAAAGTAAGGATACGCAGTATTTT

j_call: TRBJ2-7
v_call: TRBV5-1
clone_size: NA
d_call: NA
cdr3_aa: CASSLDAGSSYEQYF
cdr3_nt: TGCGCCAGCAGCTTGGATGCGGGGAGCTCCTACGAGCAGTACTTC

j_call: TRBJ2-3
v_call: TRBV5-1
clone_size: many
d_call: NA
cdr3_aa: CASSLGGLNTDTQYF
cdr3_nt: TGCGCCAGCAGCTTGGGGGGGCTGAACACAGATACGCAGTATTTT

j_call: TRBJ2-5
v_call: TRBV6-6
clone_size: NA
d_call: TRBD2
cdr3_aa: CASSYGRGIQETQYF
cdr3_nt: TGTGCCAGCAGTTACGGGCGGGGGATCCAAGAGACCCAGTACTTC

j_call: TRBJ1-1
v_call: TRBV4-1
clone_size: NA
d_call: NA
cdr3_aa: CASSRVLGLAFF
cdr3_nt: TGCGCCAGCAGCCGGGTGTTGGGTCTGGCTTTCTTT

j_call: TRBJ2-3
v_call: TRBV5-1
clone_size: NA
d_call: NA
cdr3_aa: CASSFRQDLTDTQYF
cdr3_nt: TGCGCCAGCAGCTTTCGACAGGATCTCACAGATACGCAGTATTTT

j_call: TRBJ2-5
v_call: TRBV29-1
clone_size: NA
d_call: NA
cdr3_aa: CSVAGQETQYF
cdr3_nt: TGCAGCGTTGCCGGCCAAGAGACCCAGTACTTC

j_call: TRBJ1-5
v_call: TRBV5-6
clone_size: NA
d_call: NA
cdr3_aa: CASSRAPSQGDQPQHF
cdr3_nt: TGTGCCAGCAGCCGTGCCCCCTCACAAGGGGACCAGCCCCAGCATTTT

j_call: TRBJ2-1
v_call: TRBV11-2
clone_size: NA
d_call: TRBD1
cdr3_aa: CASSLVQGARGHEQFF
cdr3_nt: TGTGCCAGCAGCTTAGTCCAGGGGGCGAGGGGGCATGAGCAGTTCTTC

j_call: TRBJ1-2
v_call: TRBV18
clone_size: NA
d_call: NA
cdr3_aa: CASSTGNGYTF
cdr3_nt: TGTGCCAGCTCAACAGGGAATGGCTACACCTTC

j_call: TRBJ2-3
v_call: TRBV6-1
clone_size: once
d_call: NA
cdr3_aa: CASLVSRNTDTQYF
cdr3_nt: TGTGCCAGCCTAGTGTCCCGAAACACAGATACGCAGTATTTT

j_call: TRBJ2-1
v_call: TRBV7-8
clone_size: NA
d_call: NA
cdr3_aa: CASSSAGRLASYNEQFF
cdr3_nt: TGTGCCAGCAGCTCAGCCGGTAGGCTAGCCTCCTACAATGAGCAGTTCTTC

j_call: TRBJ2-6
v_call: TRBV2
clone_size: NA
d_call: TRBD1
cdr3_aa: CASSPGQGAHLTF
cdr3_nt: TGTGCCAGCAGTCCGGGACAGGGGGCGCATCTGACTTTC

j_call: TRBJ2-7
v_call: TRBV30
clone_size: NA
d_call: NA
cdr3_aa: CAWTRGRQYEQYF
cdr3_nt: TGTGCCTGGACGAGGGGCAGGCAATACGAGCAGTACTTC

j_call: TRBJ2-1
v_call: TRBV19
clone_size: few
d_call: NA
cdr3_aa: CASSIRAGYDEQFF
cdr3_nt: TGTGCCAGTAGTATACGGGCAGGGTATGATGAGCAGTTCTTC

j_call: TRBJ2-7
v_call: TRBV5-1
clone_size: NA
d_call: NA
cdr3_aa: CASSLGRNEGSYEQYF
cdr3_nt: TGCGCCAGCAGCTTAGGACGTAACGAGGGCTCCTACGAGCAGTACTTC

j_call: TRBJ2-2
v_call: TRBV2
clone_size: few
d_call: NA
cdr3_aa: CASSGEFGELFF
cdr3_nt: TGTGCCAGCAGTGGTGAATTCGGGGAGCTGTTTTTT